This TCR beta chain stems from a study of cytomegalovirus exposure and HLA in healthy donors. Study as a whole: HLA-typed donors were the source of tens of millions of unique TCRs held in an early data release.

Both 60 Vbeta primers and 13 Jbeta primers went into the PCR. Sequencing was performed with immunoSEQ multiplex PCR; in TCRdb, only in-frame clones are kept and a portion is missing. Among approximately 110,000 clones listed, 81% were seen once. With 0 bases clipped from V and 10 bases from J, the junction kept 11 bases outside the gene matches. Germline V lookup: CDR1 LNHNV, CDR2 YYDKDF (reference sequence). CDR3 size: 16 residues. A remark on this clone: Its antigen is not identified.

Findings and caveats of the study: An apparent linkage of common viral pathogens to several of the most significant clusters emerged in a later analysis. Exclusion applied to some V segments, including TRBV6-2 and TRBV6-3, as they were indistinguishable.

V and J are TRBV15 and TRBJ2-1; 8 bases fit TRBD2. The source of this sequence is a woman aged 25 to 45 in good health and CMV-seronegative. The sequenced material came from PBMCs. DNA of the CDR3: TGTGCCACCAGCAGAGATAAGGGACGGGCTAGCGGGGAGCAGTTCTTC. This sequence encodes CATSRDKGRASGEQFF. The full variable domain, rest sourced from reference TRBV15 and TRBJ2-1, is DAMVIQNPRYQVTQFGKPVTLSCSQTLNHNVMYWYQQKSSQAPKLLFHYYDKDFNNEADTPDNFQSRRPNTSFCFLDIRSPGLGDTAMYLCATSRDKGRASGEQFFGPGTRLTVL.